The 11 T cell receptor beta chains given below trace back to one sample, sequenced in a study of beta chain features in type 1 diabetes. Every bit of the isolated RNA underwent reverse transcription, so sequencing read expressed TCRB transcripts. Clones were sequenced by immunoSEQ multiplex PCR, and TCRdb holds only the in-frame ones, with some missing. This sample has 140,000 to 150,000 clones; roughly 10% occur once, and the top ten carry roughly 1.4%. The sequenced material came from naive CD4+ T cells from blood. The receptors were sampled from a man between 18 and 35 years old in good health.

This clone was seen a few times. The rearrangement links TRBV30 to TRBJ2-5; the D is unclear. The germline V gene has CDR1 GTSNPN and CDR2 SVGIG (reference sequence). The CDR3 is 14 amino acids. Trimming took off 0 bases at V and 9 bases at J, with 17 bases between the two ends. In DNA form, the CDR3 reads TGTGCCTGGAGTGTACTGGCGCGGAGTTCGGCCCAGTACTTC. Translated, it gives CAWSVLARSSAQYF.

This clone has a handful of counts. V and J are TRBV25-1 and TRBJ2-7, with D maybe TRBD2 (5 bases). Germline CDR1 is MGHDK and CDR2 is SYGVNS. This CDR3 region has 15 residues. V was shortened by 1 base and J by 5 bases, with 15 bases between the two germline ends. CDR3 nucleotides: TGTGCCAGCAGTGAATTACCCGGGGAAAAGCACGAGCAGTACTTC. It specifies CASSELPGEKHEQYF.

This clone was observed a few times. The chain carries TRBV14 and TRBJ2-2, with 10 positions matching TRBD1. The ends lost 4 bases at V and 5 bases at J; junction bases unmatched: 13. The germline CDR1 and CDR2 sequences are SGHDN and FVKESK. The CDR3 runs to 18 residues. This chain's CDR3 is CASSPRTGGSIGTGELFF. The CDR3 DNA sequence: TGTGCCAGCAGCCCCCGGACAGGGGGGAGCATCGGGACCGGGGAGCTGTTTTTT. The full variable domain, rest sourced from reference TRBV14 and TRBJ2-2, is EAGVTQFPSHSVIEKGQTVTLRCDPISGHDNLYWYRRVMGKEIKFLLHFVKESKQDESGMPNNRFLAERTGGTYSTLKVQPAELEDSGVYFCASSPRTGGSIGTGELFFGEGSRLTVL.

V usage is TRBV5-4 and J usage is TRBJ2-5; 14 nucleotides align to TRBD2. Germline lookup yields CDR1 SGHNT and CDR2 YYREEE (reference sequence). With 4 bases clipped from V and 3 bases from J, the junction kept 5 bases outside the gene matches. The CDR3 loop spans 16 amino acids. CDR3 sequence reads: CASSPPGLAGEETQYF. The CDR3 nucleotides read TGTGCCAGCAGCCCCCCGGGACTAGCGGGGGAAGAGACCCAGTACTTC.

This CDR3 is CASSWYPGQGFEFF. The CDR3 DNA sequence: TGTGCCAGCAGCTGGTACCCGGGACAGGGATTCGAATTCTTC. The rearrangement links TRBV5-8 to TRBJ2-1, with TRBD1 identical over 9 bases. Germline CDR1 and CDR2: SGHTS and YDEGEE. The CDR3 loop spans 14 amino acids. Trimming at V came to 3 bases and at J to 16 bases, leaving 14 bases not matched to a gene. The full variable domain, in which reference TRBV5-8 and TRBJ2-1 provide the parts outside the CDR3, is EAGVTQSPTHLIKTRGQQATLRCSPISGHTSVYWYQQALGLGLQFLLWYDEGEERNRGNFPPRFSGRQFPNYSSELNVNALELEDSALYLCASSWYPGQGFEFFGPGTRLTVL.

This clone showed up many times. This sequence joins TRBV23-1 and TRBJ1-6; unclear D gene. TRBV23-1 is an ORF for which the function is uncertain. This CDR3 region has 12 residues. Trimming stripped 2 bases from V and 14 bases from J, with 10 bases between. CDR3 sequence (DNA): TGCGCCAGCAGTCAAGGGCCCTCGGCCCTCCACTTT. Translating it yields CASSQGPSALHF.

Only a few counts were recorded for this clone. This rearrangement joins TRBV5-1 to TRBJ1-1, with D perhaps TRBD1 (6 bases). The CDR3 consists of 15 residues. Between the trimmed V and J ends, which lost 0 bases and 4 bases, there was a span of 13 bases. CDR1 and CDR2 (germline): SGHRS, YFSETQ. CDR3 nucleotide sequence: TGCGCCAGCAGCTTGGTTACAGGGTGGGCCACTGAAGCTTTCTTT. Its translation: CASSLVTGWATEAFF. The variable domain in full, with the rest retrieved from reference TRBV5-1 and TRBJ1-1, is KAGVTQTPRYLIKTRGQQVTLSCSPISGHRSVSWYQQTPGQGLQFLFEYFSETQRNKGNFPGRFSGRQFSNSRSEMNVSTLELGDSALYLCASSLVTGWATEAFFGQGTRLTVV.

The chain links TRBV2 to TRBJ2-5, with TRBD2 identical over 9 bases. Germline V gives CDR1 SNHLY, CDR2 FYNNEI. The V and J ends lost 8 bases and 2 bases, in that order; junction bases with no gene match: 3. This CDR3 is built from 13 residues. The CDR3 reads CASSAGGQETQYF. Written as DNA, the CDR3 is TGTGCCAGCTCAGCGGGGGGACAAGAGACCCAGTACTTC.

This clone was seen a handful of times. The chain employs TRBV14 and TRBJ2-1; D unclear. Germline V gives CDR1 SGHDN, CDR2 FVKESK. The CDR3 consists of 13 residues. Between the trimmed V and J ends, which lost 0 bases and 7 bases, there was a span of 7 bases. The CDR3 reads CASSQDRWNEQFF. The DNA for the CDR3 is TGTGCCAGCAGCCAAGATCGGTGGAATGAGCAGTTCTTC.

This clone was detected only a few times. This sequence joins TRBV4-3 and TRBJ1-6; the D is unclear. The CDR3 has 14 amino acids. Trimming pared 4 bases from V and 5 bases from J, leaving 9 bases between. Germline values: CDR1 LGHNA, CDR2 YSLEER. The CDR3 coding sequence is TGCGCCAGCAGCCTGGTTACAAATAATTCACCCCTCCACTTT. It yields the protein CASSLVTNNSPLHF.

The DNA of the CDR3 is TGTGGGTGCAGCGGTAATTCACCCCTCCACTTT. Amino acid sequence: CGCSGNSPLHF. V gene TRBV30 combines with J gene TRBJ1-6; D unresolved. The CDR3 consists of 11 residues. Germline CDR1 and CDR2: GTSNPN and SVGIG (reference sequence).